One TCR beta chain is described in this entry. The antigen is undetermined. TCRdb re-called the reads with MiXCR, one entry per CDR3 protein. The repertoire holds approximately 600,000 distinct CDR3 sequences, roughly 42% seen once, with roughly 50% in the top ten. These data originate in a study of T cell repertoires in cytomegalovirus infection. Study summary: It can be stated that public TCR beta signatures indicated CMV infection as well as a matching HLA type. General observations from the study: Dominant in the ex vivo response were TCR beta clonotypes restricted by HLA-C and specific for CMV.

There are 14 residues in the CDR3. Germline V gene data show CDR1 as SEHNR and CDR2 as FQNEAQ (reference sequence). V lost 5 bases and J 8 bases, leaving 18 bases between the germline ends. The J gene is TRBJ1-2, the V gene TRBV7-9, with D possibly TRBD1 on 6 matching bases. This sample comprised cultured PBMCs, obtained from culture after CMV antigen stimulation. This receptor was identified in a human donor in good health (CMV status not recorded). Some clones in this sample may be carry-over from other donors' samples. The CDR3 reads CASSIQGRFLGYTF. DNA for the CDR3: TGTGCCAGCAGCATACAGGGAAGGTTTTTAGGCTACACCTTC.